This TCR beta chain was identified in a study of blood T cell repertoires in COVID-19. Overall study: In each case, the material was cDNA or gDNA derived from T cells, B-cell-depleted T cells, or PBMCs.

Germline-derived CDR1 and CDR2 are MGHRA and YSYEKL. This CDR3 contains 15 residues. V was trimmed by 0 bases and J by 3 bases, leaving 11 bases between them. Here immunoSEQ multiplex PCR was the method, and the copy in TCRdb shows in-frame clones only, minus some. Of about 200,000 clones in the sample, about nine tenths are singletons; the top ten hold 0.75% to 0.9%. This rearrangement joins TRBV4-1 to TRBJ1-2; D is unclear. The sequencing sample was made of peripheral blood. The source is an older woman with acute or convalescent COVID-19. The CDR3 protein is CASSQEWAHDYGYTF. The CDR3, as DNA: TGCGCCAGCAGCCAAGAATGGGCCCACGACTATGGCTACACCTTC.